This T cell receptor beta chain originates from a study of technical replicates of blood from several donors. This clone turned up a few times. Libraries were prepared by immunoSEQ multiplex PCR; TCRdb keeps only in-frame clonotypes and omits some of them. Of more than 75,000 clones listed, roughly 94% are singletons. This CDR3 comprises 13 residues. Germline CDR1 is SQVTM and CDR2 is ANQGSEA. Trimming at V came to 7 bases and at J to 6 bases, leaving 7 bases not matched to a gene. The chain joins TRBV29-1 to TRBJ1-5; 9 bases fit TRBD1. Specimen: T cells isolated from PBMCs. This clonotype originated in a human donor in good health. Here the CDR3 reads CSAWTGEAQPQHF. The CDR3 DNA reads TGCAGCGCCTGGACAGGGGAGGCTCAGCCCCAGCATTTT.